A selection of T cell receptor beta chains follows, all from one sample in a study of blood T cell repertoires in COVID-19. The protocol was immunoSEQ multiplex PCR, while the TCRdb copy is restricted to in-frame clones and leaves out a portion. The table records under 200,000 clones, around 89% of them present only once. Material: PBMCs or T cells enriched from blood (not recorded which). The receptors derive from a woman aged 45-60 years who had recovered from COVID-19. Both conserved end residues are part of each CDR3. The D gene is left open where the match is weak. A clone size is listed for some rows: how often the clone was seen (once, few, many), or a class if it is expanded.

D: .
size: .
V: TRBV19
J: TRBJ1-5
length: 17
DNA: TGTGCCAGTAGTACAAGCTCTTTGACAGGCCCCAATCAGCCCCAGCATTTT
CDR3: CASSTSSLTGPNQPQHF

D: TRBD1
size: .
V: TRBV9
J: TRBJ1-5
length: 15
DNA: TGTGCCAGCAGCTCTGGACAGGTTAGCAATCAGCCCCAGCATTTT
CDR3: CASSSGQVSNQPQHF

D: .
size: once
V: TRBV27
J: TRBJ1-6
length: 16
DNA: TGTGCCAGCAAAGGGGTACAGAGCTCCTATAATTCACCCCTCCACTTT
CDR3: CASKGVQSSYNSPLHF

D: .
size: .
V: TRBV11-3
J: TRBJ2-1
length: 13
DNA: TGTGCCAGCAGCCCGGGGAGAGGTAATGAGCAGTTCTTC
CDR3: CASSPGRGNEQFF

D: .
size: .
V: TRBV5-8
J: TRBJ2-1
length: 12
DNA: TGTGCCAGCAGCTTGAGACTCCTAGAGCAGTTCTTC
CDR3: CASSLRLLEQFF

D: .
size: .
V: TRBV6-2/TRBV6-3
J: TRBJ1-5
length: 14
DNA: TGTGCCAGCAGTTATGGTACAGGGTATCAGCCCCAGCATTTT
CDR3: CASSYGTGYQPQHF

D: .
size: .
V: TRBV7-9
J: TRBJ2-2
length: 15
DNA: TGTGCCAGCAGTCCGGACAGTCCGTACACCGGGGAGCTGTTTTTT
CDR3: CASSPDSPYTGELFF

D: .
size: once
V: TRBV13
J: TRBJ1-2
length: 14
DNA: TGTGCCAGCAGCCAAGGTTCAGGGTCCTATGGCTACACCTTC
CDR3: CASSQGSGSYGYTF

D: .
size: .
V: TRBV9
J: TRBJ1-5
length: 12
DNA: TGTGCCAGCAGCGCCCCGGGGGGGCCCCAGCATTTT
CDR3: CASSAPGGPQHF

D: TRBD2
size: .
V: TRBV11-1
J: TRBJ2-5
length: 14
DNA: TGTGCCAGCAGCCGAGCGGGGAATCGGGAGACCCAGTACTTC
CDR3: CASSRAGNRETQYF

D: TRBD2
size: .
V: TRBV3-1/TRBV3-2
J: TRBJ2-5
length: 13
DNA: TGTGCCAGCAGCCGGGGGGGGCAAGAGACCCAGTACTTC
CDR3: CASSRGGQETQYF

D: .
size: once
V: TRBV4-3
J: TRBJ1-6
length: 16
DNA: TGCGCCAGCAGCCCAGAGAGGGCACCCAGGAGTTCACCCCTCCACTTT
CDR3: CASSPERAPRSSPLHF

D: .
size: .
V: TRBV4-3
J: TRBJ1-1
length: 14
DNA: TGCGCCAGCAGCCCCCGGCCAGGGAACACTGAAGCTTTCTTT
CDR3: CASSPRPGNTEAFF

D: TRBD1
size: few
V: TRBV19
J: TRBJ1-1
length: 12
DNA: TGTGCCAGTACACAGGGGGCGACTGAAGCTTTCTTT
CDR3: CASTQGATEAFF

D: TRBD1
size: .
V: TRBV9
J: TRBJ2-3
length: 15
DNA: TGTGCCAGCAGGGAGGACAGGGGAATCACAGATACGCAGTATTTT
CDR3: CASREDRGITDTQYF

D: TRBD1
size: few
V: TRBV19
J: TRBJ1-5
length: 14
DNA: TGTGCCAGTAGAGACAGGGCTAGCAATCAGCCCCAGCATTTT
CDR3: CASRDRASNQPQHF

D: TRBD2
size: .
V: TRBV5-6
J: TRBJ2-3
length: 17
DNA: TGTGCCAGCAGCTACCGACTAGCGGGGCCCCGCACAGATACGCAGTATTTT
CDR3: CASSYRLAGPRTDTQYF

D: TRBD2
size: once
V: TRBV19
J: TRBJ2-3
length: 18
DNA: TGTGCCAGTAGTATCCCCCTAGCGGGGACCGCTTCCACAGATACGCAGTATTTT
CDR3: CASSIPLAGTASTDTQYF

D: .
size: .
V: TRBV11-2
J: TRBJ2-3
length: 14
DNA: TGTGCCAGCAGCTTAATTGCCTACACAGATACGCAGTATTTT
CDR3: CASSLIAYTDTQYF

D: .
size: once
V: TRBV5-4
J: TRBJ2-5
length: 16
DNA: TGTGCCAGCAGCCCGGGAGCCACAAGGACCCAAGAGACCCAGTACTTC
CDR3: CASSPGATRTQETQYF

D: TRBD2
size: .
V: TRBV19
J: TRBJ2-1
length: 15
DNA: TGTGCCAGTAGTAGGACTAGCCTAAGGGACAATGAGCAGTTCTTC
CDR3: CASSRTSLRDNEQFF

D: TRBD1
size: .
V: TRBV7-9
J: TRBJ1-5
length: 15
DNA: TGTGCCAGCAGCTTAGTCGGACAGGGCAATCAGCCCCAGCATTTT
CDR3: CASSLVGQGNQPQHF

D: .
size: .
V: TRBV6-5
J: TRBJ2-2
length: 13
DNA: TGTGCCAGCAGTAGGGACATCCACGGGGAGCTGTTTTTT
CDR3: CASSRDIHGELFF

D: TRBD1
size: .
V: TRBV9
J: TRBJ1-1
length: 16
DNA: TGTGCCAGCAGCGTAACAGGGGGCTCTGGGAACACTGAAGCTTTCTTT
CDR3: CASSVTGGSGNTEAFF

D: TRBD1
size: .
V: TRBV29-1
J: TRBJ1-2
length: 14
DNA: TGCAGCGCTGACGGGACAGGGAGAGAGGGTGGCTACACCTTC
CDR3: CSADGTGREGGYTF

D: TRBD1
size: .
V: TRBV10-3
J: TRBJ1-1
length: 17
DNA: TGTGCCTCTCACATGGGGACAGGGGGGCTCTCTCACACTGAAGCTTTCTTT
CDR3: CASHMGTGGLSHTEAFF

D: TRBD1
size: .
V: TRBV5-4
J: TRBJ1-1
length: 14
DNA: TGTGCCAGCAGCAAAGGACAGGGGCGTACTGAAGCTTTCTTT
CDR3: CASSKGQGRTEAFF

D: .
size: .
V: TRBV25-1
J: TRBJ1-1
length: 15
DNA: TGTGCCAGCAGTGAATCGGGGAGGGCGCACACTGAAGCTTTCTTT
CDR3: CASSESGRAHTEAFF

D: .
size: .
V: TRBV7-2
J: TRBJ2-7
length: 15
DNA: TGTGCCAGCAGCCCAGCAAGAAGGGGGGGCGACGAGCAGTACTTC
CDR3: CASSPARRGGDEQYF

D: TRBD2
size: .
V: TRBV19
J: TRBJ2-1
length: 17
DNA: TGTGCCAGTAGTGCAATTAAACTAGCGGGGGGGCCAGTTGAGCAGTTCTTC
CDR3: CASSAIKLAGGPVEQFF

D: .
size: .
V: TRBV11-2
J: TRBJ2-2
length: 14
DNA: TGTGCCAGCAGCCGTGGGGGGGCCACCGGGGAGCTGTTTTTT
CDR3: CASSRGGATGELFF

D: TRBD1
size: .
V: TRBV6-2/TRBV6-3
J: TRBJ1-5
length: 14
DNA: TGTGCCAGCAGTGGGCAGACAGGGTTTCAGCCCCAGCATTTT
CDR3: CASSGQTGFQPQHF

D: .
size: once
V: TRBV6-5
J: TRBJ1-2
length: 14
DNA: TGTGCCAGCACCCCCAAAGGACAGAACTATGGCTACACCTTC
CDR3: CASTPKGQNYGYTF

D: .
size: .
V: TRBV19
J: TRBJ1-2
length: 13
DNA: TGTGCCAGTAGACTGACAGGCCTTGATGGCTACACCTTC
CDR3: CASRLTGLDGYTF

D: .
size: .
V: TRBV7-9
J: TRBJ1-1
length: 17
DNA: TGTGCCAGCAGCTTAGAGTCCTGGGGGAGGGAGTGGACTGAAGCTTTCTTT
CDR3: CASSLESWGREWTEAFF

D: TRBD2
size: .
V: TRBV14
J: TRBJ2-7
length: 15
DNA: TGTGCCAGCAGCCGCGGGACTAGCGCTTCCTACGAGCAGTACTTC
CDR3: CASSRGTSASYEQYF

D: .
size: .
V: TRBV24-1
J: TRBJ2-5
length: 13
DNA: TGTGCCACCTCGTGGGCAGGGGCAGAGACCCAGTACTTC
CDR3: CATSWAGAETQYF

D: .
size: .
V: TRBV29-1
J: TRBJ1-2
length: 12
DNA: TGCAGCGTTAGGGACTCCAACTATGGCTACACCTTC
CDR3: CSVRDSNYGYTF

D: .
size: .
V: TRBV11-2
J: TRBJ1-1
length: 12
DNA: TGTGCCAGCAGCTTAGAGAGAAATGAAGCTTTCTTT
CDR3: CASSLERNEAFF

D: TRBD1
size: once
V: TRBV27
J: TRBJ2-7
length: 14
DNA: TGTGCCAGCAGTTTAGGGACAGGGCTTCACGAGCAGTACTTC
CDR3: CASSLGTGLHEQYF

D: TRBD2
size: .
V: TRBV19
J: TRBJ2-1
length: 17
DNA: TGTGCCAGTAGTAGCGAGACTCTAGCGGGGGGCAGCAATGAGCAGTTCTTC
CDR3: CASSSETLAGGSNEQFF

D: TRBD1
size: .
V: TRBV5-6
J: TRBJ1-1
length: 13
DNA: TGTGCCAGCAGCTTGACAGGGGGTACTGAAGCTTTCTTT
CDR3: CASSLTGGTEAFF

D: .
size: .
V: TRBV18
J: TRBJ1-1
length: 15
DNA: TGTGCCAGCTCACCCTCACAGGGACCGAACACTGAAGCTTTCTTT
CDR3: CASSPSQGPNTEAFF

D: TRBD2
size: .
V: TRBV3-1/TRBV3-2
J: TRBJ2-2
length: 17
DNA: TGTGCCAGCCGTAGGGCCCTAGCGGGGGGGCCCTCCGGGGAGCTGTTTTTT
CDR3: CASRRALAGGPSGELFF

D: .
size: .
V: TRBV6-2/TRBV6-3
J: TRBJ2-6
length: 18
DNA: TGTGCCAGCAGTTACTCGTCTAACAGCCCCTCTGGGGCCAACGTCCTGACTTTC
CDR3: CASSYSSNSPSGANVLTF

D: .
size: .
V: TRBV4-3
J: TRBJ1-1
length: 13
DNA: TGCGCCAGCAGCCAGGGGGCGAACACTGAAGCTTTCTTT
CDR3: CASSQGANTEAFF

D: .
size: .
V: TRBV19
J: TRBJ1-5
length: 12
DNA: TGTGCCAGTAGTATGCAGAATCAGCCCCAGCATTTT
CDR3: CASSMQNQPQHF

D: TRBD1
size: .
V: TRBV12-3/TRBV12-4
J: TRBJ2-4
length: 13
DNA: TGTGCCAGCAGACCGGGACAGAAAAACATTCAGTACTTC
CDR3: CASRPGQKNIQYF

D: .
size: .
V: TRBV3-1/TRBV3-2
J: TRBJ2-4
length: 15
DNA: TGTGCCAGCAGACAAGGGGCGGCGCGAGGGAACATTCAGTACTTC
CDR3: CASRQGAARGNIQYF

D: .
size: .
V: TRBV30
J: TRBJ1-4
length: 13
DNA: TGTGCCTGGGGCAGTGGGGCCGTTGAAAAACTGTTTTTT
CDR3: CAWGSGAVEKLFF

D: .
size: .
V: TRBV30
J: TRBJ1-3
length: 16
DNA: TGTGCCTGGAGTCCTTTAGGGGAGGCCTCTGGAAACACCATATATTTT
CDR3: CAWSPLGEASGNTIYF

D: .
size: .
V: TRBV28
J: TRBJ2-7
length: 16
DNA: TGTGCCAGCAGTCCCGCGTCATCGAGGGTTGGGGACGAGCAGTACTTC
CDR3: CASSPASSRVGDEQYF

D: .
size: few
V: TRBV29-1
J: TRBJ2-7
length: 11
DNA: TGCAGCGTTGGCGTTATGAGCGAGCAGTACTTC
CDR3: CSVGVMSEQYF

D: .
size: .
V: TRBV7-3
J: TRBJ2-1
length: 13
DNA: TGTGCCAGCAGCTTCGGGGGAGGCAATGAGCAGTTCTTC
CDR3: CASSFGGGNEQFF

D: TRBD1
size: few
V: TRBV6-5
J: TRBJ2-7
length: 15
DNA: TGTGCCAGCAGCAAAGGCAGGGGGCTAGGCTACGAGCAGTACTTC
CDR3: CASSKGRGLGYEQYF

D: TRBD2
size: .
V: TRBV27
J: TRBJ2-2
length: 15
DNA: TGTGCCAGCAGTTTAGGCGGGGGACGGACCGGGGAGCTGTTTTTT
CDR3: CASSLGGGRTGELFF

D: .
size: .
V: TRBV7-9
J: TRBJ1-4
length: 16
DNA: TGTGCCAGCAGCCCCCCCCAGCAGGGTATTAGTGAAAAACTGTTTTTT
CDR3: CASSPPQQGISEKLFF

D: TRBD1
size: .
V: TRBV7-8
J: TRBJ1-5
length: 15
DNA: TGTGCCAGCAGCTTAGGGACAGGGGGCCGACAGCCCCAGCATTTT
CDR3: CASSLGTGGRQPQHF

D: .
size: .
V: TRBV6-5
J: TRBJ2-7
length: 12
DNA: TGTGCCAGCATACCAGGGGACTACGAGCAGTACTTC
CDR3: CASIPGDYEQYF

D: TRBD1
size: .
V: TRBV7-6
J: TRBJ2-7
length: 14
DNA: TGTGCCAGCAGCTTCGGGGACAGCTCCTACGAGCAGTACTTC
CDR3: CASSFGDSSYEQYF